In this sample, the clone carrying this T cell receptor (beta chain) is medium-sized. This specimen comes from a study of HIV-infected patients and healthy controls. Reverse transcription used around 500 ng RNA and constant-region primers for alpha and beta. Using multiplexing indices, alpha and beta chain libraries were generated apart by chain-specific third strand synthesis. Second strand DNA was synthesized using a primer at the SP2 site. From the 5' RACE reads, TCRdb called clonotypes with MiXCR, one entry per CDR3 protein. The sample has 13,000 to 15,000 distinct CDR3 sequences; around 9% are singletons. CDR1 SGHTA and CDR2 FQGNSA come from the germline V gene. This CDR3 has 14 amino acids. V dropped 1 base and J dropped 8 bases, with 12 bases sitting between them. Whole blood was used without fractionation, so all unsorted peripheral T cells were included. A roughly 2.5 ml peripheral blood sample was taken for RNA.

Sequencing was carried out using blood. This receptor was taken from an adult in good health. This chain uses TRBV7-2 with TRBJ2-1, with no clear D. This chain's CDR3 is CASSLVPVVDEQFF. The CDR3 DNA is TGTGCCAGCAGCTTAGTGCCAGTCGTCGATGAGCAGTTCTTC.